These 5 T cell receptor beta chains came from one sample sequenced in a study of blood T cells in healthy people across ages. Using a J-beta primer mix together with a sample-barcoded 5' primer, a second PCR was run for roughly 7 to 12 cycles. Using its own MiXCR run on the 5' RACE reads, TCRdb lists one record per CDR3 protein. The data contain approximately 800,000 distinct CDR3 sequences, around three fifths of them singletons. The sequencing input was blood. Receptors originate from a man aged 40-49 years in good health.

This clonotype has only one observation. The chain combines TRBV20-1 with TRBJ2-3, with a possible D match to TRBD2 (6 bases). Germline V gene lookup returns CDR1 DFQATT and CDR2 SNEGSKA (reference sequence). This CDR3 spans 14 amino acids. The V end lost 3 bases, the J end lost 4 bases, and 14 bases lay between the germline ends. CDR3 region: CSASPTGVPDTQYF. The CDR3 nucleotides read TGCAGTGCTAGCCCAACGGGAGTTCCAGATACGCAGTATTTT.

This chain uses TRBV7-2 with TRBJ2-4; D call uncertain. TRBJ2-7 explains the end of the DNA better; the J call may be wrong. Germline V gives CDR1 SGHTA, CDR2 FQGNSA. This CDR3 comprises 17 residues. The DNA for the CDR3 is TGTGCCAGCAGCTTAGCCGTAGCAACCGGTCAGAGCTACGAGCAGTACTTC. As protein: CASSLAVATGQSYEQYF.

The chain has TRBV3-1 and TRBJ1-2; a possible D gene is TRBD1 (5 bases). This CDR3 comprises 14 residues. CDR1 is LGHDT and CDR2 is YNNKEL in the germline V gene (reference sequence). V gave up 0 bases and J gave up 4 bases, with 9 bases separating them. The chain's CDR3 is CASSQEVRAYGYTF. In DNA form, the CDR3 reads TGTGCCAGCAGCCAAGAGGTCAGGGCCTATGGCTACACCTTC. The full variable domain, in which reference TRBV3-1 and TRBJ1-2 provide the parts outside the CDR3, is DTAVSQTPKYLVTQMGNDKSIKCEQNLGHDTMYWYKQDSKKFLKIMFSYNNKELIINETVPNRFSPKSPDKAHLNLHINSLELGDSAVYFCASSQEVRAYGYTFGSGTRLTVV.

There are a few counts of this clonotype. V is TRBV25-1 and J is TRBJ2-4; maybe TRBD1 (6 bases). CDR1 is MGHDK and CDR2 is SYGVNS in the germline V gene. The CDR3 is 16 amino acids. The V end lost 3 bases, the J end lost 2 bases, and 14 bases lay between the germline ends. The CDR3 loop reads CASSDRQDGTKNIQYF. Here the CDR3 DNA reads TGTGCCAGCAGTGACCGACAGGATGGAACCAAAAACATTCAGTACTTC.

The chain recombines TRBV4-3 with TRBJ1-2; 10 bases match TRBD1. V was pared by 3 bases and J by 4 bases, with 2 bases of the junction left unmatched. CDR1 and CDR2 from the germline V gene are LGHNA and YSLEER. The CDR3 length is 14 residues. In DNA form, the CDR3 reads TGCGCCAGCAGCCAGGACAGGGGGAGCTATGGCTACACCTTC. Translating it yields CASSQDRGSYGYTF.